This T cell receptor beta chain appears in the sequencing data of a study of Ad26.COV2.S vaccination and SARS-CoV-2 variants. In the study overall: Ad26.COV2.S arm of COV1001 included the donor.

Measured with immunoSEQ multiplex PCR; TCRdb has only the in-frame clones, and not every one. The table records fewer than 400,000 clones, approximately 80% of them present only once. Study-wide findings and caveats: Vaccinees and placebo recipients showed similar non-spike TCR breadth. Reported post-vaccination CD8+ and CD4+ T cell responses to spike showed substantial breadth.

The junction had 8 bases not matched to a gene; V was cut back by 4 bases and J by 4 bases. Germline CDR1 and CDR2: SGHNT and YYREEE (reference sequence). The CDR3 is 15 amino acids. Regarding treatment: about 20 received Ad26.COV2.S at low or high dose, single or two shots; about 5 received placebo; per-sample allocation not given. All samples were drawn on day 63, counting from the first vaccine or placebo injection. At a Boston site, the person donating was an adult of 18-55 years. About this clone: Its antigen is still unknown.

V and J are TRBV5-4 and TRBJ2-5; 9 nucleotides match TRBD2. Sequencing was performed on peripheral blood, taken in a trial of Ad26.COV2.S vaccine versus placebo. The TCR was taken from a person aged 18-60 years who received the Ad26.COV2.S COVID-19 vaccine or a placebo. CDR3 nucleotides: TGTGCCAGCAGCGACCTGGGGACTAGCCGAGAGACCCAGTACTTC. This sequence encodes CASSDLGTSRETQYF.